The present entry profiles one TCR beta chain with its context. Its antigen is as yet unknown. The length of the CDR3 is 16 residues. From germline, CDR1 is LNHNV and CDR2 YYDKDF (reference sequence). The data stem from a study of T cells expressing NK-cell markers. TCRdb derives one entry per CDR3 protein from the 5' RACE reads, leaving out DNA. Here the sample table reports 350,000 to 400,000 distinct CDR3 sequences. General study findings and limits: NKG2C+ dominant clonotype frequencies in five or six donors were roughly 1.0-7.5% of CD8+ T cells. Expanded NKG2C+ T cell clones were not confirmed as HCMV-specific. Dominance of the CD3+CD56-NKG2C+ fraction by these clonotypes also held in several donors.

The V call is TRBV15, the J call TRBJ2-2. The source is a woman aged 45-65 years in good health. Source material: blood T cells: a sorted CD56 or NKG2C T cell subset, CD4+ or CD8+ T cells, or bulk PBMC T cells (not recorded which). The CDR3 sequence: CATSARISGNTGELFF.